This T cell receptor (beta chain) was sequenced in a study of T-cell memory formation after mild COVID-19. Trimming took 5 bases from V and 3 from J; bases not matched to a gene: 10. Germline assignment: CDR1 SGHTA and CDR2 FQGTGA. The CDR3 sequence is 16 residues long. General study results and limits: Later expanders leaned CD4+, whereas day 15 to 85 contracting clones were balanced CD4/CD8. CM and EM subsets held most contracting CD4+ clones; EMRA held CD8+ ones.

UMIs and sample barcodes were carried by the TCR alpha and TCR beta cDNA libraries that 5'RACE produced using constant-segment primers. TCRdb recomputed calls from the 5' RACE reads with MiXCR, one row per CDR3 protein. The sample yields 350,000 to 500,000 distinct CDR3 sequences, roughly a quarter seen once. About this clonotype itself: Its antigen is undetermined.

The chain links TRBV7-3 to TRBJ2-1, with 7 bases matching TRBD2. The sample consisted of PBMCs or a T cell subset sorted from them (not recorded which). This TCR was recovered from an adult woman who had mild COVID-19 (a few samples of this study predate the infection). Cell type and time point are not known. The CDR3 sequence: CASSPQAGALYNEQFF. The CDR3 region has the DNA TGTGCCAGCAGCCCCCAGGCGGGAGCACTCTACAATGAGCAGTTCTTC.